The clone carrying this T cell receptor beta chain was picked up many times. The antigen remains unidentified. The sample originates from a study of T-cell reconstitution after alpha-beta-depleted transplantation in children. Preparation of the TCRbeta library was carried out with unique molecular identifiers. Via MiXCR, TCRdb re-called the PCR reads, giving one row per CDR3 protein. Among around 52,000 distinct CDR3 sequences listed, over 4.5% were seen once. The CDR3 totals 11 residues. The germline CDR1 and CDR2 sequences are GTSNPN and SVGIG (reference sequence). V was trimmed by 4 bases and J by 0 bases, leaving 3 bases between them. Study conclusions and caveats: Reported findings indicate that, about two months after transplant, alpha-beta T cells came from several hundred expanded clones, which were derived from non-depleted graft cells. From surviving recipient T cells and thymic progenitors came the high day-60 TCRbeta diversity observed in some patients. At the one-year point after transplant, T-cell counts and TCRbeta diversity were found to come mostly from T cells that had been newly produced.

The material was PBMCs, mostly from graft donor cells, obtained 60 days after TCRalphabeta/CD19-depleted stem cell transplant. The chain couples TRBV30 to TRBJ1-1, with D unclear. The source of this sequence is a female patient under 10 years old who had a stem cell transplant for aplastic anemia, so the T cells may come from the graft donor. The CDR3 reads CAWNVNTEAFF. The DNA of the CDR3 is TGTGCCTGGAATGTGAACACTGAAGCTTTCTTT.